The present entry profiles one T cell receptor (beta chain) with its context. The entry originates in a study of OX40 agonist ivuxolimab in advanced cancers. Using immunoSEQ multiplex PCR, the repertoire was profiled, and TCRdb retains in-frame clones only, with some absent. The data hold approximately 74,000 clones, with around 90% observed a single time. The CDR3 sequence is 18 residues long. Germline V CDR1 and CDR2: MGHRA, YSYEKL. V gave up 0 bases and J gave up 5 bases; unmatched junction bases: 13. The sequencing here drew on CD4+ or CD8+ T cells sorted from blood, taken in a trial of the OX40 agonist ivuxolimab. The chain has TRBV4-1 and TRBJ2-7; 10 nucleotides match TRBD1. This sequence was found in an adult with an advanced solid tumor such as melanoma, head and neck, liver or kidney cancer. The CDR3: CASSQEGPAGQGVHEQYF. CDR3 nucleotide sequence: TGCGCCAGCAGCCAAGAAGGTCCGGCCGGACAGGGGGTTCACGAGCAGTACTTC.